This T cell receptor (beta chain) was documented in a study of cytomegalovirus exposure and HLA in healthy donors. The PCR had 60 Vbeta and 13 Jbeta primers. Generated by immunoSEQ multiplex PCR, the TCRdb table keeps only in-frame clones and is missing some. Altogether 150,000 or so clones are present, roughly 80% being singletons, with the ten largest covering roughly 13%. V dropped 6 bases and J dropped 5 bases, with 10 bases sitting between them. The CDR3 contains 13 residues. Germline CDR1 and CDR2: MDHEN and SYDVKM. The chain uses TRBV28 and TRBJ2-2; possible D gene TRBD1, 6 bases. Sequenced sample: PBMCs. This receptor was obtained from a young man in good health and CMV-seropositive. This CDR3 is CASRTGFTGELFF. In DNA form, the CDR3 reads TGTGCCAGCAGAACAGGGTTTACCGGGGAGCTGTTTTTT. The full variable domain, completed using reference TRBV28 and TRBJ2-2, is DVKVTQSSRYLVKRTGEKVFLECVQDMDHENMFWYRQDPGLGLRLIYFSYDVKMKEKGDIPEGYSVSREKKERFSLILESASTNQTSMYLCASRTGFTGELFFGEGSRLTVL.